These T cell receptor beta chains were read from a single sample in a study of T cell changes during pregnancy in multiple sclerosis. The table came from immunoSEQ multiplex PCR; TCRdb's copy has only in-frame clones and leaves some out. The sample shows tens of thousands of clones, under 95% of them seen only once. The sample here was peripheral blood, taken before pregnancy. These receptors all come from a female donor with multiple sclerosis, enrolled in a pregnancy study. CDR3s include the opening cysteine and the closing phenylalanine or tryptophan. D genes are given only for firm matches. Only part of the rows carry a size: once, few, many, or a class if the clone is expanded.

DNA: TGTGCCAGTAATCTAGCGGGGGGCACCGGGGAGCTGTTTTTT
CDR3: CASNLAGGTGELFF
J: TRBJ2-2
V: TRBV19
D: TRBD2
size: NA

DNA: TGTGCCAGTAGTTCCCAGGACAGGGGACCCCTCCACTTT
CDR3: CASSSQDRGPLHF
J: TRBJ1-6
V: TRBV19
D: TRBD1
size: NA

DNA: TGTGCCAGCAGTTCCCCGGGACTGCCAACCTACGAGCAGTACTTC
CDR3: CASSSPGLPTYEQYF
J: TRBJ2-7
V: TRBV28
D: NA
size: NA

DNA: TGTGCCAGCAGTTACCGCTCTATTAACTATGGCTACACCTTC
CDR3: CASSYRSINYGYTF
J: TRBJ1-2
V: TRBV6-5
D: NA
size: NA

DNA: TGTGCCAGCAGCTTGGGGGACACAGATTCACCCCTCCACTTT
CDR3: CASSLGDTDSPLHF
J: TRBJ1-6
V: TRBV5-6
D: NA
size: NA

DNA: TGTGCCAGCAGTGACAACAGGGGCGCTCATGGCTACACCTTC
CDR3: CASSDNRGAHGYTF
J: TRBJ1-2
V: TRBV2
D: TRBD1
size: NA

DNA: TGTGCCAGCAGCTTTGCCGGGACTAGGAACAATGAGCAGTTCTTC
CDR3: CASSFAGTRNNEQFF
J: TRBJ2-1
V: TRBV13
D: TRBD2
size: NA

DNA: TGCAGCGTTGAAGGGTGGGCTAGCGGGGGCCGGGAGACCCAGTACTTC
CDR3: CSVEGWASGGRETQYF
J: TRBJ2-5
V: TRBV29-1
D: TRBD2
size: NA

DNA: TGTGCCAGCAGCTCTCGGCAGGGTTATTCACCCCTCCACTTT
CDR3: CASSSRQGYSPLHF
J: TRBJ1-6
V: TRBV13
D: NA
size: NA

DNA: TGTGCCAGCTCACTGGCGGGGGATGACAATGAGCAGTTCTTC
CDR3: CASSLAGDDNEQFF
J: TRBJ2-1
V: TRBV18
D: TRBD2
size: NA

DNA: TGTGCCAGCAGCCTGGGGGGGAGCTTCTACGAGCAGTACTTC
CDR3: CASSLGGSFYEQYF
J: TRBJ2-7
V: TRBV6-1
D: TRBD2
size: NA

DNA: TGTGCCAGTAGTCTTAGCACAGATACGCAGTATTTT
CDR3: CASSLSTDTQYF
J: TRBJ2-3
V: TRBV19
D: NA
size: NA

DNA: TGTGCCAGAAGCTTCACAAGGAGGGCCAACTATGGCTACACCTTC
CDR3: CARSFTRRANYGYTF
J: TRBJ1-2
V: TRBV5-3
D: NA
size: NA

DNA: TGCGCCAGCAGCTTGGAGGGCGTCATTCGGGGGGGGCGAAGCACCGGGGAGCTGTTTTTT
CDR3: CASSLEGVIRGGRSTGELFF
J: TRBJ2-2
V: TRBV5-1
D: TRBD2
size: NA

DNA: TGTGCCAGCAGCTCCGCCGCGGCCCCGTTGAGTGAGCAGTACTTC
CDR3: CASSSAAAPLSEQYF
J: TRBJ2-7
V: TRBV7-3
D: NA
size: once

DNA: TGTGCCAGCAGCGTGGCACTAGCGGACTACAATGAGCAGTTCTTC
CDR3: CASSVALADYNEQFF
J: TRBJ2-1
V: TRBV9
D: TRBD2
size: once

DNA: TGTGCCAGCAAAGGGGTGGGCCTAGCGGGAAAGGATGAGCAGTTCTTC
CDR3: CASKGVGLAGKDEQFF
J: TRBJ2-1
V: TRBV2
D: TRBD2
size: NA

DNA: TGTGCCAGTTCGTTACCGGGGGGCCGAACCTACAATGAGCAGTTCTTC
CDR3: CASSLPGGRTYNEQFF
J: TRBJ2-1
V: TRBV19
D: NA
size: NA

DNA: TGTGCCAGCAGCCCTGGACAAGGGGGTAATTATGAGCAGTTCTTC
CDR3: CASSPGQGGNYEQFF
J: TRBJ2-1
V: TRBV7-3
D: NA
size: NA

DNA: TGTGCCAGCAGCTTGACTAGCGGGAGCTCCTACGAGCAGTACTTC
CDR3: CASSLTSGSSYEQYF
J: TRBJ2-7
V: TRBV11-3
D: TRBD2
size: NA

DNA: TGTGCCAGCAGCCAAGTGGCTAGCGGGAGTTACAATGAGCAGTTCTTC
CDR3: CASSQVASGSYNEQFF
J: TRBJ2-1
V: TRBV4-2
D: TRBD2
size: NA

DNA: TGTGCCAGCAGTCGTGGACAGAATAATCAGCCCCAGCATTTT
CDR3: CASSRGQNNQPQHF
J: TRBJ1-5
V: TRBV27
D: NA
size: NA

DNA: TGTGCCAGCAGCGTACGACTAGCGGGGCACTCTGGGGCCAACGTCCTGACTTTC
CDR3: CASSVRLAGHSGANVLTF
J: TRBJ2-6
V: TRBV9
D: TRBD2
size: NA

DNA: TGTGCCAGCATTCTCCAGGGGACAGCGATCAGGAGCTCCTACGAGCAGTACTTC
CDR3: CASILQGTAIRSSYEQYF
J: TRBJ2-7
V: TRBV2
D: TRBD1
size: once

DNA: TGTGCCAGCAGGGAACAGGGTTACACCGGGGAGCTGTTTTTT
CDR3: CASREQGYTGELFF
J: TRBJ2-2
V: TRBV11-3
D: NA
size: NA

DNA: TGTGCCAGTAGTATAATGGGAGTAGTTCTTAATGAAAAACTGTTTTTT
CDR3: CASSIMGVVLNEKLFF
J: TRBJ1-4
V: TRBV19
D: NA
size: NA

DNA: TGTGCCAGCAGACTCGGGAGGGGCCAGACCCAGTACTTC
CDR3: CASRLGRGQTQYF
J: TRBJ2-5
V: TRBV6-5
D: TRBD2
size: NA

DNA: TGTGCCAGCAGCTTAGGGGGACACAATCAGCCCCAGCATTTT
CDR3: CASSLGGHNQPQHF
J: TRBJ1-5
V: TRBV7-6
D: NA
size: NA

DNA: TGTGCCAGCAGCCCGGGTGGGAGCGGTACTCAGTTCTTC
CDR3: CASSPGGSGTQFF
J: TRBJ2-1
V: TRBV7-2
D: NA
size: NA

DNA: TGTGCCAGCTCAACAGCTACAGGGGGCGCGGGGGAAAAACTGTTTTTT
CDR3: CASSTATGGAGEKLFF
J: TRBJ1-4
V: TRBV18
D: TRBD1
size: once

DNA: TGTGCCAGCTCACCCCCTCCGAACACCGGGGAGCTGTTTTTT
CDR3: CASSPPPNTGELFF
J: TRBJ2-2
V: TRBV18
D: NA
size: NA

DNA: TGCGCCAGCAGCCAAGATTTAATAACTAGACAGTTCTTC
CDR3: CASSQDLITRQFF
J: TRBJ2-1
V: TRBV4-3
D: NA
size: NA

DNA: TGTGCCAGCCGCGTAGCCCCGGGATCTCAGCCCCAGCATTTT
CDR3: CASRVAPGSQPQHF
J: TRBJ1-5
V: TRBV6-1
D: NA
size: NA

DNA: TGTGCCAGCGGACTAGCGGAGACAGATACGCAGTATTTT
CDR3: CASGLAETDTQYF
J: TRBJ2-3
V: TRBV9
D: TRBD2
size: NA

DNA: TGTGCCAGCAGCTCCTGGGGACAGGGGCGCCACGAGCAGTACTTC
CDR3: CASSSWGQGRHEQYF
J: TRBJ2-7
V: TRBV5-4
D: TRBD1
size: NA

DNA: TGTGCCAGCAGTTACTGGCAGGGGAACGAGCAGTACTTC
CDR3: CASSYWQGNEQYF
J: TRBJ2-7
V: TRBV6-6
D: NA
size: NA

DNA: TGTGCCAGCAGGCGGACAGAATACGAGCAGTACTTC
CDR3: CASRRTEYEQYF
J: TRBJ2-7
V: TRBV2
D: NA
size: once

DNA: TGCGCCAGCAGCCAAGATAGAGGACTAGCTGCAACCTACGAGCAGTACTTC
CDR3: CASSQDRGLAATYEQYF
J: TRBJ2-7
V: TRBV4-1
D: TRBD2
size: NA

DNA: TGTGCCAGCAGCGTAGAGGGGATAACCTACCAAGAGACCCAGTACTTC
CDR3: CASSVEGITYQETQYF
J: TRBJ2-5
V: TRBV9
D: NA
size: NA

DNA: TGCGCCAGCAGCTTGCAACCTAGCGGGACGAGCTCCTACGAGCAGTACTTC
CDR3: CASSLQPSGTSSYEQYF
J: TRBJ2-7
V: TRBV5-1
D: TRBD2
size: once

DNA: TGTGCCAGCAGCTTTTTCATCGACAGCTGGAACACCATATATTTT
CDR3: CASSFFIDSWNTIYF
J: TRBJ1-3
V: TRBV7-9
D: NA
size: NA

DNA: TGTGCTAGTGGTTTGAACAGGGGAGAGACCCAGTACTTC
CDR3: CASGLNRGETQYF
J: TRBJ2-5
V: TRBV12-5
D: TRBD1
size: NA

DNA: TGTGCCACCAGCAGAGAACCAGGGGTTATGGATGGCTACACCTTC
CDR3: CATSREPGVMDGYTF
J: TRBJ1-2
V: TRBV15
D: NA
size: NA

DNA: TGTGCCAGCAGTTACTCGAGCCAGGGGAGAAGACCCCTCCACTTT
CDR3: CASSYSSQGRRPLHF
J: TRBJ1-6
V: TRBV6-5
D: NA
size: few

DNA: TGCAGTGCAAGACAGGGAAACACTTTCTTT
CDR3: CSARQGNTFF
J: TRBJ1-1
V: TRBV20-1
D: TRBD1
size: few

DNA: TGTGCCAGTACTATAGGACTAGCGGGGACCGGGGAGCTGTTTTTT
CDR3: CASTIGLAGTGELFF
J: TRBJ2-2
V: TRBV19
D: TRBD2
size: NA